A single sample is the source of the 12 T cell receptor beta chains below, sequenced in a study of T cell repertoires in cytomegalovirus infection. For these TCRs, the target antigens are not known. In TCRdb, the reads were re-called with MiXCR into one record per CDR3 protein. This table has 680,000 or so distinct CDR3 sequences, 30% to 40% appearing once. The specimen was cultured PBMCs, collected from culture after CMV antigen stimulation. The receptors come from a human donor in good health (CMV status not recorded). Some clones in this sample may be carry-over from other donors' samples.

The J gene is TRBJ1-2, the V gene TRBV20-1; tentative D call: TRBD1 (6 bases). The CDR3 sequence is 17 residues long. The germline gives CDR1 DFQATT, CDR2 SNEGSKA (reference sequence). V lost 5 bases and J lost 7, with 29 bases in between. The CDR3 DNA sequence: TGCAGTGCTGAACGACCCGGGGGCACAGGGTGGGGAGGTGGCTACACCTTC. This gives the protein CSAERPGGTGWGGGYTF.

This clonotype was counted only a few times. This rearrangement joins TRBV28 to TRBJ1-1; D is undetermined. The CDR3 runs to 12 residues. In germline, CDR1 is MDHEN, CDR2 SYDVKM. Trimming removed 7 bases from V and 5 bases from J, with 11 bases in between. DNA of the CDR3: TGTGCCAGCAAGCTCTGGGGTACTGAAGCTTTCTTT. This codes for CASKLWGTEAFF. The entire variable domain, with the rest obtained from reference TRBV28 and TRBJ1-1, is as follows: DVKVTQSSRYLVKRTGEKVFLECVQDMDHENMFWYRQDPGLGLRLIYFSYDVKMKEKGDIPEGYSVSREKKERFSLILESASTNQTSMYLCASKLWGTEAFFGQGTRLTVV.

The chain has TRBV6-1 and TRBJ1-1; TRBD1 is a possible D gene (6 bases). The germline V and J ends were trimmed by 2 bases and 5 bases, with 9 bases remaining between them. CDR1 and CDR2 (germline): MNHNS, SASEGT. This CDR3 spans 13 amino acids. The CDR3 sequence is CASSEKGETEAFF. The CDR3 coding sequence is TGTGCCAGCAGTGAAAAGGGGGAAACTGAAGCTTTCTTT.

V usage is TRBV11-2 and J usage is TRBJ2-3, with D possibly being TRBD2 (7 bases). The V end lost 0 bases, the J end lost 5 bases, and 18 bases lay between the germline ends. This CDR3 spans 17 amino acids. Germline CDR1 reads SGHAT; CDR2 reads FQNNGV. The CDR3 here is CASSLDYGGGLGDTQYF. The CDR3, as DNA: TGTGCCAGCAGCTTAGATTATGGGGGGGGGCTGGGAGATACGCAGTATTTT.

This clonotype has a handful of counts. J is TRBJ1-5 and V is TRBV6-1; D remains ambiguous. Germline V lookup: CDR1 MNHNS, CDR2 SASEGT. The CDR3 contains 15 residues. V lost 7 bases and J 7 bases, leaving 20 bases between the germline ends. CDR3 protein: CASTVNWAERQPQHF. The CDR3 DNA reads TGTGCCAGCACAGTGAACTGGGCGGAACGCCAGCCCCAGCATTTT.

This clonotype was counted many times. The chain combines TRBV7-2 with TRBJ1-1; 10 nucleotides match TRBD1. The CDR3 is 14 residues long. The junction had 10 bases not matched to a gene; V was cut back by 5 bases and J by 10 bases. Germline V gene sequence: CDR1 SGHTA, CDR2 FQGNSA. The CDR3 DNA reads as TGTGCCAGCAGCCCCAGGCGGACAGGGGGGATAGCTTTCTTT. Translated, it gives CASSPRRTGGIAFF.

The CDR3: CASGDRDQPQHF. DNA for the CDR3: TGTGCTAGTGGGGACAGGGATCAGCCCCAGCATTTT. This chain connects TRBV12-5 to TRBJ1-5; 8 bases align to TRBD1. Germline lookup yields CDR1 LGHNT and CDR2 FRNRAP. This CDR3 region has 12 residues. Losses at the gene ends were 6 bases for V and 5 bases for J; bases not matched to a gene: 0.

V and J are TRBV10-3 and TRBJ1-6, with TRBD1 as a possible D gene (6 bases). CDR3 length: 14 residues. CDR1 is ENHRY and CDR2 is SYGVKD in the germline V gene. Trimming pared 6 bases from V and 2 bases from J, leaving 8 bases between. The CDR3 coding sequence is TGTGCCATCAGAAGGGACACCTATAATTCACCCCTCCACTTT. Amino acids: CAIRRDTYNSPLHF.

This clonotype was counted a few times. This rearrangement joins TRBV6-1 to TRBJ2-2; 11 bases fit TRBD1. This CDR3 is built from 17 residues. The V segment lost 4 bases and the J segment 1 base; nucleotides outside the gene matches: 5. Per germline, CDR1 MNHNS and CDR2 SASEGT. The chain's CDR3 is CASSATGTGGNTGELFF. The CDR3 DNA sequence: TGTGCCAGCAGTGCGACCGGGACAGGGGGGAACACCGGGGAGCTGTTTTTT.

This clonotype has a single count. The chain recombines TRBV11-2 with TRBJ2-4, with 7 bases that match TRBD1. The germline gives CDR1 SGHAT, CDR2 FQNNGV. The trim removed 5 bases at V and 8 bases at J, leaving 9 bases unmatched. The CDR3 extends over 14 amino acids. The CDR3 DNA reads TGTGCCAGCAGCCTACTGACAGGGCGGGACATTCAGTACTTC. Translation gives CASSLLTGRDIQYF. Full variable domain (remainder filled in from reference TRBV11-2 and TRBJ2-4): EAGVAQSPRYKIIEKRQSVAFWCNPISGHATLYWYQQILGQGPKLLIQFQNNGVVDDSQLPKDRFSAERLKGVDSTLKIQPAKLEDSAVYLCASSLLTGRDIQYFGAGTRLSVL.

There are many counts of this clonotype. V and J are TRBV7-8 and TRBJ1-1; D perhaps matches TRBD1 (5 bases). The CDR3 is made up of 14 amino acids. The V and J ends lost 1 base and 4 bases respectively, with 10 bases between them. Germline V CDR1 and CDR2: SGHVS, FQNEAQ. The CDR3 DNA reads as TGTGCCAGCAGCTTAGGAGGGGTTCCCACTGAAGCTTTCTTT. Translation: CASSLGGVPTEAFF.

The chain uses TRBV7-9 and TRBJ1-2, with 10 bases lining up with TRBD1. J gave up 0 bases and V 5 bases, and 9 bases lay outside the gene matches. CDR3 size: 17 residues. CDR1 and CDR2 (germline): SEHNR, FQNEAQ (reference sequence). CDR3 amino acids: CASSPPGQGPANYGYTF. CDR3 coding DNA: TGTGCCAGCAGCCCACCGGGACAGGGGCCCGCTAACTATGGCTACACCTTC. Looking up the rest from reference TRBV7-9 and TRBJ1-2 gives the full variable domain: DTGVSQNPRHKITKRGQNVTFRCDPISEHNRLYWYRQTLGQGPEFLTYFQNEAQLEKSRLLSDRFSAERPKGSFSTLEIQRTEQGDSAMYLCASSPPGQGPANYGYTFGSGTRLTVV.